This is a list of T cell receptor beta chains from one sample in a study of T cells after yellow fever vaccination. TCRdb used MiXCR to reprocess the 5' RACE reads, holding one entry per CDR3 protein. The sample holds tens of thousands of distinct CDR3 sequences; over 7.5% are singletons and the top ten take approximately 42%. Source: CD8+ T cells sorted from PBMCs, taken on the day of the yellow fever booster vaccination. The receptor set was obtained from a man younger than 45 who received the YFV17D yellow fever vaccine. Both conserved end residues are part of each CDR3. Each record gives: CDR3 length, J gene, V gene, clone size, D gene, CDR3 protein, CDR3 DNA. The D gene is left open where the match is weak. Expanded clones get a size class; other rows say once, few or many, or leave the size out.

15	TRBJ2-7	TRBV9	.	TRBD2	CASSPRGGPGSEQYF	TGTGCCAGCAGCCCCCGGGGGGGGCCGGGTAGCGAGCAGTACTTC
14	TRBJ2-7	TRBV27	.	.	CASSFGQGGHEQYF	TGTGCCAGCAGTTTCGGTCAGGGAGGCCACGAGCAGTACTTC
13	TRBJ2-2	TRBV6-1	few	TRBD2	CASRLAGSGELFF	TGTGCCAGCAGACTAGCGGGTTCCGGGGAGCTGTTTTTT
16	TRBJ2-1	TRBV9	few	.	CASSEGFSSSYNEQFF	TGTGCCAGCAGCGAAGGGTTTTCGAGCTCCTACAATGAGCAGTTCTTC
15	TRBJ2-1	TRBV6-2/TRBV6-3	.	TRBD2	CASSSEAGVYNEQFF	TGTGCCAGCAGTTCTGAAGCGGGAGTGTACAATGAGCAGTTCTTC
16	TRBJ2-3	TRBV4-2	many	TRBD1	CASSHVDRVGADTQYF	TGTGCCAGCAGCCATGTCGACAGGGTAGGAGCAGATACGCAGTATTTT
16	TRBJ2-5	TRBV27	many	TRBD1	CASSLVKGQSKRTQYF	TGTGCCAGCAGTTTGGTGAAGGGACAGAGCAAGAGAACCCAGTACTTC
18	TRBJ2-1	TRBV20-1	.	TRBD2	CSARDGRSWGGSYNEQFF	TGCAGTGCTAGAGATGGGCGGAGCTGGGGGGGGTCCTACAATGAGCAGTTCTTC
12	TRBJ2-7	TRBV20-1	.	.	CSAATVSYEQYF	TGCAGTGCTGCGACAGTCTCCTACGAGCAGTACTTC
14	TRBJ2-1	TRBV2	few	TRBD2	CASRGTSGGNEQFF	TGTGCCAGCAGGGGGACTAGCGGCGGGAATGAGCAGTTCTTC
14	TRBJ2-3	TRBV19	.	TRBD2	CASSGLAGTDTQYF	TGTGCCAGTAGCGGACTAGCGGGAACAGATACGCAGTATTTT
18	TRBJ2-3	TRBV13	.	.	CASSPHRQAAIVTDTQYF	TGTGCCAGCAGCCCTCACAGACAGGCTGCAATAGTGACAGATACGCAGTATTTT
12	TRBJ2-7	TRBV7-9	many	.	CASSSGTYEQYF	TGTGCCAGCAGCTCTGGGACCTACGAGCAGTACTTC
17	TRBJ2-3	TRBV29-1	few	.	CSVEDGIGRYNTDTQYF	TGCAGCGTTGAAGATGGGATCGGGCGGTATAACACAGATACGCAGTATTTT
14	TRBJ1-6	TRBV7-9	.	.	CASSPSIDNSPLHF	TGTGCCAGCAGCCCTAGCATTGATAATTCACCCCTCCACTTT
14	TRBJ2-7	TRBV20-1	few	TRBD2	CSARELAGAYEQYF	TGCAGTGCTAGAGAACTAGCGGGAGCCTACGAGCAGTACTTC
16	TRBJ1-3	TRBV6-1	.	.	CASSQMDGGSGNTIYF	TGTGCCAGCAGTCAAATGGACGGCGGCTCTGGGAACACCATATATTTT
14	TRBJ2-7	TRBV7-8	.	TRBD2	CASSLGEGSYEQYF	TGTGCCAGCAGCTTAGGGGAGGGTAGCTACGAGCAGTACTTC
15	TRBJ2-1	TRBV27	.	TRBD2	CASSSGASGYNEQFF	TGTGCCAGCAGTTCCGGAGCTAGCGGTTACAATGAGCAGTTCTTC
15	TRBJ2-5	TRBV7-6	many	TRBD2	CASSRRTGREETQYF	TGTGCCAGCAGCCGCCGGACCGGGAGGGAAGAGACCCAGTACTTC
11	TRBJ2-7	TRBV12-5	.	.	CASGQGQEQYF	TGTGCTAGTGGTCAAGGTCAGGAGCAGTACTTC
15	TRBJ2-1	TRBV7-9	few	TRBD2	CASSLVLAGRDEQFF	TGTGCCAGCAGCTTAGTACTAGCGGGACGGGATGAGCAGTTCTTC
16	TRBJ2-1	TRBV7-9	.	.	CASSPAGGASYNEQFF	TGTGCCAGCAGCCCCGCTGGGGGGGCCTCCTACAATGAGCAGTTCTTC
11	TRBJ2-7	TRBV23-1	many	.	CASSHSYEQYF	TGCGCCAGCAGCCACTCCTACGAGCAGTACTTC
15	TRBJ2-1	TRBV5-4	.	TRBD2	CASSFSSGSGNEQFF	TGTGCCAGCAGCTTCTCTAGCGGGAGTGGGAATGAGCAGTTCTTC
15	TRBJ1-3	TRBV11-2	.	.	CASSPSLGYGNTIYF	TGTGCCAGCAGCCCATCGTTAGGATACGGAAACACCATATATTTT
18	TRBJ1-3	TRBV20-1	few	TRBD1	CSARDRKGATTLGNTIYF	TGCAGTGCTAGAGATCGAAAGGGGGCCACAACCCTTGGAAACACCATATATTTT
14	TRBJ2-4	TRBV7-2	few	.	CASSTPADKNIQYF	TGTGCCAGCAGCACCCCGGCTGACAAAAACATTCAGTACTTC
16	TRBJ1-1	TRBV7-6	many	.	CASSLRFGGMNTEAFF	TGTGCCAGCAGCCTGCGTTTTGGAGGGATGAACACTGAAGCTTTCTTT
11	TRBJ2-7	TRBV29-1	few	.	CSVRQGNEQYF	TGCAGCGTGCGCCAGGGGAACGAGCAGTACTTC
16	TRBJ2-5	TRBV3-1	.	TRBD1	CASSQGTGTVQETQYF	TGTGCCAGCAGCCAGGGGACCGGGACAGTTCAAGAGACCCAGTACTTC
12	TRBJ2-7	TRBV27	.	.	CASSFNSREQYF	TGTGCCAGCAGTTTCAATTCGCGCGAGCAGTACTTC
13	TRBJ1-1	TRBV6-2/TRBV6-3	few	.	CASSSIRGTEAFF	TGTGCCAGCAGTTCAATCAGGGGTACTGAAGCTTTCTTT
16	TRBJ2-5	TRBV12-3/TRBV12-4	.	TRBD2	CASSLGVAGYQETQYF	TGTGCCAGCAGTTTGGGGGTAGCGGGGTACCAAGAGACCCAGTACTTC
15	TRBJ2-3	TRBV23-1	.	.	CASSPTGPPGDTQYF	TGCGCCAGCAGTCCTACCGGGCCCCCCGGAGATACGCAGTATTTT
14	TRBJ2-5	TRBV5-1	.	.	CASSLEGAEETQYF	TGCGCCAGCAGCTTGGAAGGGGCGGAGGAGACCCAGTACTTC
13	TRBJ2-1	TRBV10-2	.	.	CASSESRGSGQFF	TGCGCCAGCAGTGAGTCGCGAGGGAGTGGACAGTTCTTC